The 25 T cell receptor beta chains given below trace back to one sample, sequenced in a study of blood T cell repertoires in COVID-19. Only in-frame clones appear in the TCRdb table, and some are missing; sequencing was by immunoSEQ multiplex PCR. This sample has around 87,000 clones; around 79% occur once, and the top ten carry 8.5% to 10%. The source material was peripheral blood. These receptors were collected from a woman older than 75 with acute or convalescent COVID-19.

This rearrangement joins TRBV5-1 to TRBJ1-3; the D is unclear. CDR3 length: 15 residues. Trimming took off 0 bases at V and 0 bases at J, with 7 bases between the two ends. Germline values: CDR1 SGHRS, CDR2 YFSETQ. CDR3 in DNA: TGCGCCAGCAGCTTGGCCCCAGGCTCTGGAAACACCATATATTTT. Protein: CASSLAPGSGNTIYF.

This chain joins TRBV6-6 and TRBJ1-5, with 8 bases aligning to TRBD1. Germline V lookup: CDR1 MNHNY, CDR2 SVGAGI (reference sequence). The V gene end was trimmed by 6 bases and the J gene end by 2 bases; junction bases not matched to a gene: 6. The CDR3 totals 15 residues. The chain's CDR3 is CASRLDRVGNQPQHF. DNA of the CDR3: TGTGCCAGCAGATTGGACAGGGTTGGCAATCAGCCCCAGCATTTT.

This clone was seen just once. The chain links TRBV7-9 to TRBJ1-4, with a tentative D call TRBD1 (5 bases). The CDR3 spans 15 residues. V was shortened by 0 bases and J by 8 bases, with 13 bases between the two germline ends. The V gene's germline CDR1 is SEHNR and CDR2 FQNEAQ (reference sequence). The CDR3 protein is CASSLAIGGEEKLFF. The CDR3 nucleotides are TGTGCCAGCAGCTTAGCGATCGGGGGGGAGGAAAAACTGTTTTTT.

The chain links TRBV28 to TRBJ2-7; a weak D match, TRBD2 (6 bases). CDR1 and CDR2 from the germline V gene are MDHEN and SYDVKM. The CDR3 runs 17 residues. The V gene lost 5 bases and the J gene lost 3 bases, with 23 bases spanning the gap. The CDR3 here is CASSPKTPGSFRYEQYF. The CDR3 nucleotides read TGTGCCAGCAGTCCCAAGACTCCCGGGAGCTTTCGCTACGAGCAGTACTTC.

The rearrangement joins TRBV30 to TRBJ2-7, with a tentative D call TRBD1 (6 bases). The germline gives CDR1 GTSNPN, CDR2 SVGIG (reference sequence). There are 13 residues in the CDR3. Trimming pared 2 bases from V and 1 base from J, leaving 9 bases between. CDR3: CAWSRQVSYEQYF. The CDR3, as DNA: TGTGCCTGGAGTAGACAGGTGTCCTACGAGCAGTACTTC.

This sequence joins TRBV28 and TRBJ1-2, with D hard to call. The CDR3 covers 12 residues. CDR1 and CDR2 from the germline V gene are MDHEN and SYDVKM. The V end was cut by 3 bases, the J end by 8 bases, with 10 bases between. CDR3 DNA sequence: TGTGCCAGCAGTTTGGCCCCACGCGGCTACACCTTC. Translated: CASSLAPRGYTF.

This clone was counted a few times. This chain links TRBV12-3 or TRBV12-4 with TRBJ2-1; D uncertain. The CDR3 consists of 11 residues. The V and J ends lost 3 bases and 8 bases respectively, with 5 bases between them. The CDR3 protein is CASSFFDEQFF. Written as DNA, the CDR3 is TGTGCCAGCAGTTTTTTCGATGAGCAGTTCTTC.

This clone was seen repeatedly, ten times or more. The genes are TRBV6-6 and TRBJ2-7; 8 bases map to TRBD2. CDR3 length: 12 amino acids. V gave up 4 bases and J gave up 9 bases; unmatched junction bases: 5. Germline V lookup: CDR1 MNHNY, CDR2 SVGAGI (reference sequence). The chain's CDR3 is CASSFREGRQYF. The CDR3 bases are TGTGCCAGCAGTTTCCGGGAGGGGCGGCAGTACTTC.

J is TRBJ2-3 and V is TRBV9, with D perhaps matching TRBD2 (5 bases). With 2 bases removed from V and 8 bases from J, the gap between germline ends came to 21 bases. Germline V gene data show CDR1 as SGDLS and CDR2 as YYNGEE. The CDR3 length is 16 residues. In DNA, the CDR3 is TGTGCCAGCAGCGTGCGCTCCGCGTATGTAGGAGGTACGCAGTATTTT. Translated, it gives CASSVRSAYVGGTQYF.

This clone has just a few counts. The chain employs TRBV5-6 and TRBJ1-4, with 8 bases identical to TRBD1. The J segment lost 4 bases and the V segment lost 5 bases, leaving 4 bases of the junction unmatched. This CDR3 spans 14 amino acids. Germline CDR1 SGHDT, CDR2 YYEEEE. Here the CDR3 reads CASRGQANNEKLFF. The CDR3 coding sequence is TGTGCCAGCAGGGGACAGGCGAATAATGAAAAACTGTTTTTT.

The chain combines TRBV3-1 (or the pseudogene TRBV3-2) with TRBJ1-1, with D maybe TRBD1 (5 bases). This CDR3 region has 15 residues. The germline V gene has CDR1 LGHDT and CDR2 YNNKEL (reference sequence). The V and J ends lost 1 base and 5 bases respectively, with 14 bases between them. The DNA of the CDR3 is TGTGCCAGCAGCCAAGGCTCTGGGGGGGAGACTGAAGCTTTCTTT. It specifies CASSQGSGGETEAFF.

This clone was seen a handful of times. V is TRBV5-4 and J is TRBJ2-3; D is perhaps TRBD2 (5 bases). Trimming pared 4 bases from V and 4 bases from J, leaving 13 bases between. Looked up from germline, CDR1 is SGHNT and CDR2 is YYREEE (reference sequence). This CDR3 spans 14 amino acids. CDR3 DNA sequence: TGTGCCAGCAGCCCCGACGGAGGCTCAGATACGCAGTATTTT. As protein: CASSPDGGSDTQYF.

This rearrangement joins TRBV3-1 (or the pseudogene TRBV3-2) to TRBJ1-5, with 7 bases lining up with TRBD1. Unmatched junction bases numbered 4, after V lost 4 bases and J lost 7 bases. Looked up from germline, CDR1 is LGHDT and CDR2 is YNNKEL (reference sequence). The CDR3 runs to 13 residues. CDR3 nucleotides: TGTGCCAGCAGCCTACAGGGGTCCCAGCCCCAGCATTTT. Translating it yields CASSLQGSQPQHF.

The V and J genes are TRBV25-1 and TRBJ1-5; D remains ambiguous. This CDR3 is built from 11 residues. In germline, CDR1 is MGHDK, CDR2 SYGVNS. The V end lost 7 bases, the J end lost 7 bases, and 8 bases lay between the germline ends. The CDR3 region is CASNPGQPQHF. CDR3 sequence (DNA): TGTGCCAGCAACCCCGGGCAGCCCCAGCATTTT.

V and J are TRBV28 and TRBJ2-5, with D maybe TRBD1 (6 bases). This CDR3 comprises 12 residues. Trimming stripped 6 bases from V and 5 bases from J, with 10 bases between. Germline lookup yields CDR1 MDHEN and CDR2 SYDVKM. CDR3 sequence: CASSGQPETQYF. In DNA form, the CDR3 reads TGTGCCAGCAGCGGACAGCCCGAGACCCAGTACTTC. Looking up the rest from reference TRBV28 and TRBJ2-5 gives the full variable domain: DVKVTQSSRYLVKRTGEKVFLECVQDMDHENMFWYRQDPGLGLRLIYFSYDVKMKEKGDIPEGYSVSREKKERFSLILESASTNQTSMYLCASSGQPETQYFGPGTRLLVL.

The J gene is TRBJ1-1, the V gene TRBV19; 9 bases are a match to TRBD1. There are 15 residues in the CDR3. The germline V gene has CDR1 LNHDA and CDR2 SQIVND (reference sequence). J gave up 0 bases and V 11 bases, and 10 bases lay outside the gene matches. DNA for the CDR3: TGTGCCGCGGGGACAGGGACTAAATTGAACACTGAAGCTTTCTTT. It is translated as CAAGTGTKLNTEAFF.

This clone is medium-sized in the sample. The chain recombines TRBV28 with TRBJ1-5, with a weak D call TRBD1 (5 bases). Trimming took off 1 base at V and 2 bases at J, with 9 bases between the two ends. The CDR3 is made up of 15 amino acids. Germline CDR1 reads MDHEN; CDR2 reads SYDVKM. CDR3 sequence reads: CASSLSGTGNQPQHF. The CDR3 region has the DNA TGTGCCAGCAGTTTATCCGGGACTGGCAATCAGCCCCAGCATTTT.

This chain links TRBV11-2 with TRBJ1-5; D unclear. The V and J ends lost 3 bases and 7 bases respectively, with 10 bases between them. This CDR3 spans 13 amino acids. Per germline, CDR1 SGHAT and CDR2 FQNNGV. CDR3 nucleotide sequence: TGTGCCAGCAGCTTCGGGGTTAGGCAGCCCCAGCATTTT. This translates into CASSFGVRQPQHF. The full variable domain, completed using reference TRBV11-2 and TRBJ1-5, is EAGVAQSPRYKIIEKRQSVAFWCNPISGHATLYWYQQILGQGPKLLIQFQNNGVVDDSQLPKDRFSAERLKGVDSTLKIQPAKLEDSAVYLCASSFGVRQPQHFGDGTRLSIL.

The chain has TRBV12-3 or TRBV12-4 and TRBJ2-3; no reliable D call. V was trimmed by 5 bases and J by 2 bases, leaving 8 bases between them. This CDR3 contains 13 residues. In DNA form, the CDR3 reads TGTGCCAGCAGTGACATAAACACAGATACGCAGTATTTT. This encodes CASSDINTDTQYF.

This clone was counted a single time. This chain links TRBV30 with TRBJ1-2; D unresolved. The CDR3 loop spans 14 amino acids. The germline V gene encodes CDR1 GTSNPN and CDR2 SVGIG (reference sequence). V lost 5 bases and J 1 base, leaving 14 bases between the germline ends. The CDR3 nucleotides read TGTGCCTGGGGACCCCTCGGGATTAACTATGGCTACACCTTC. It codes for CAWGPLGINYGYTF. The complete variable domain, with remaining parts taken from reference TRBV30 and TRBJ1-2, reads SQTIHQWPATLVQPVGSPLSLECTVEGTSNPNLYWYRQAAGRGLQLLFYSVGIGQISSEVPQNLSASRPQDRQFILSSKKLLLSDSGFYLCAWGPLGINYGYTFGSGTRLTVV.

The genes are TRBV18 and TRBJ1-1; 7 nucleotides align to TRBD1. The CDR3 runs 14 residues. J gave up 5 bases and V 5 bases, and 8 bases lay outside the gene matches. Germline CDR1 KGHSH, CDR2 LQKENI. Written as DNA, the CDR3 is TGTGCCAGCTCAGCCGGACAGGCCGTGACTGAAGCTTTCTTT. Its translation is CASSAGQAVTEAFF. The variable domain in full, completed from reference TRBV18 and TRBJ1-1, reads NAGVMQNPRHLVRRRGQEARLRCSPMKGHSHVYWYRQLPEEGLKFMVYLQKENIIDESGMPKERFSAEFPKEGPSILRIQQVVRGDSAAYFCASSAGQAVTEAFFGQGTRLTVV.

The chain couples TRBV5-1 to TRBJ1-1; D is unresolved. Germline-derived CDR1 and CDR2 are SGHRS and YFSETQ. V lost 0 bases and J lost 3, with 9 bases in between. The CDR3 runs to 14 residues. The CDR3 sequence: CASSLGGRDTEAFF. CDR3 DNA sequence: TGCGCCAGCAGCTTGGGAGGGAGGGACACTGAAGCTTTCTTT.

The chain couples TRBV25-1 to TRBJ1-6; D remains unclear. Trimming shortened V by 6 bases and J by 5 bases, and 17 bases separated the two germline ends. CDR3 length: 16 amino acids. CDR1 is MGHDK, CDR2 SYGVNS, per germline. The CDR3 is CASSNLATPNNSPLHF. The CDR3 DNA reads as TGTGCCAGCAGCAATTTGGCGACACCAAATAATTCACCCCTCCACTTT.

This clone was recorded only once. The rearrangement uses TRBV5-6 and TRBJ2-3; possibly TRBD2 for D (6 bases). The CDR3 loop spans 14 amino acids. Trimming left V 3 bases short and J 4 bases short, with 12 bases between. CDR1 SGHDT and CDR2 YYEEEE come from the germline V gene. CDR3 loop: CASSSTRGADTQYF. For the CDR3, the DNA is TGTGCCAGCAGCTCGACTAGGGGCGCAGATACGCAGTATTTT.

The V call is TRBV19, the J call TRBJ2-1, with D possibly being TRBD1 (6 bases). V was cut by 9 bases and J by 9 bases, with 18 bases left in between. The germline CDR1 and CDR2 sequences are LNHDA and SQIVND (reference sequence). CDR3 length: 13 residues. In DNA form, the CDR3 reads TGTGCCAGCCAGGGGTGGGGGTCACCTGAGCAGTTCTTC. Translated, it gives CASQGWGSPEQFF.